These 2 T cell receptor beta chains originate from one sample sequenced in a study of cytomegalovirus exposure and HLA in healthy donors. PCR primers comprised 60 Vbeta and 13 Jbeta primers. Clones were sequenced by immunoSEQ multiplex PCR, and TCRdb holds only the in-frame ones, with some missing. The sample holds roughly 88,000 clones, 69% seen once. The sample taken for sequencing was PBMCs. Every receptor here comes from a man in his fifties in good health and CMV-seronegative.

The V call is TRBV5-1, the J call TRBJ1-3; 9 positions agree with TRBD1. This CDR3 is 16 amino acids long. Per the germline V gene, CDR1 is SGHRS and CDR2 is YFSETQ. With 0 bases clipped from V and 5 bases from J, the junction kept 6 bases outside the gene matches. In nucleotides, the CDR3 is TGCGCCAGCAGCTTGGGCGGGACAGGGATGAGAAACACCATATATTTT. Amino acid sequence: CASSLGGTGMRNTIYF.

The rearrangement uses TRBV7-9 and TRBJ1-6; TRBD1 might be the D (6 bases). Trimming removed 5 bases from V and 9 bases from J, with 14 bases in between. This CDR3 has 14 residues. Germline loops: CDR1 SEHNR, CDR2 FQNEAQ (reference sequence). The DNA for the CDR3 is TGTGCCAGCAGCGATACAGGGAATCGTTCACCCCTCCACTTT. Protein product: CASSDTGNRSPLHF.